Listed below are T cell receptor beta chains from one sample, sequenced in a study of cytomegalovirus exposure and HLA in healthy donors. Using immunoSEQ multiplex PCR, the repertoire was profiled, and TCRdb retains in-frame clones only, with some absent. The sample lists about 140,000 clones; roughly 76% were seen once. The sample taken for sequencing was PBMCs. These receptors were taken from a female donor in good health and CMV-seronegative. The CDR3 runs from the conserved cysteine through the conserved F or W. Each record gives: V gene, J gene, CDR3 protein.

TRBV6-5	TRBJ2-7	CASSFLTGTGYEQYF
TRBV2	TRBJ1-4	CASNNRVSEKLFF
TRBV5-1	TRBJ2-5	CASSLRGQGRETQYF
TRBV7-9	TRBJ2-3	CASSWTGTTDTQYF
TRBV28	TRBJ2-5	CASSSPGSYQETQYF
TRBV5-1	TRBJ2-7	CASSDRDSYEQYF
TRBV11-2	TRBJ2-6	CASSPFGAITSGANVLTF
TRBV19	TRBJ2-7	CASQGQSSYEQYF
TRBV5-8	TRBJ1-2	CASGQGPYGYTF
TRBV27	TRBJ2-1	CASTFGGGNNNEQFF
TRBV7-9	TRBJ2-7	CASSPGDRVKDEQYF
TRBV7-2	TRBJ1-2	CASSWGGAPGDF
TRBV7-9	TRBJ1-2	CASSVRRSNYGYTF
TRBV30	TRBJ2-3	CAWSQGAGSTDTQYF
TRBV18	TRBJ2-7	CASSWQGAEYEQYF
TRBV7-9	TRBJ2-7	CASSLAGGSYEQYF
TRBV7-9	TRBJ1-2	CASSLLGDRGYGYTF
TRBV7-2	TRBJ2-2	CASSSGSSFTGELFF
TRBV5-6	TRBJ2-3	CASSLVLLDTQYF
TRBV19	TRBJ1-1	CASSMEDLEAFF
TRBV9	TRBJ2-3	CASSAGTVPGVDTQYF
TRBV25-1	TRBJ2-7	CASSGSLFYEQYF
TRBV4-1	TRBJ2-6	CASSRGLAGQPGANVLTF
TRBV14	TRBJ2-7	CASSQAAGPYEQYF
TRBV18	TRBJ1-5	CASSPGGAGNQPQHF
TRBV6-6	TRBJ2-7	CASSFGQGIYEQYF
TRBV5-6	TRBJ1-5	CASSLALSNQPQHF
TRBV7-6	TRBJ2-4	CASSLEPGRAKNIQYF
TRBV27	TRBJ2-7	CASSLTGASYEQYF
TRBV6-1	TRBJ2-1	CASSEETSGSNEQFF
TRBV11-3	TRBJ2-3	CASSGGAGGADTQYF
TRBV6-1	TRBJ1-4	CASSGQGALNEKLFF
TRBV18	TRBJ1-1	CASSDRGGTEAFF
TRBV4-2	TRBJ2-1	CASSHILQVDTNEQFF
TRBV9	TRBJ2-2	CASSAGSNTGELFF
TRBV15	TRBJ2-7	CATSRGKERGLYEQYF
TRBV2	TRBJ2-1	CAGSEVEEAEQFF
TRBV11-2	TRBJ2-3	CASSLDLAGGTDTQYF
TRBV6-5	TRBJ2-1	CASSRQSSYNEQFF
TRBV15	TRBJ1-5	CATSRWQGGQPQHF
TRBV6-1	TRBJ2-1	CASSVRRGSYNEQFF
TRBV6-5	TRBJ1-1	CASSYETGPNTEAFF
TRBV4-1	TRBJ2-2	CASSQESSGSGGELFF
TRBV18	TRBJ1-2	CASSPNRPGQGGYGYTF
TRBV27	TRBJ2-4	CASSHGQGYIQYF
TRBV15	TRBJ2-1	CATSSRDGGSYNEQFF